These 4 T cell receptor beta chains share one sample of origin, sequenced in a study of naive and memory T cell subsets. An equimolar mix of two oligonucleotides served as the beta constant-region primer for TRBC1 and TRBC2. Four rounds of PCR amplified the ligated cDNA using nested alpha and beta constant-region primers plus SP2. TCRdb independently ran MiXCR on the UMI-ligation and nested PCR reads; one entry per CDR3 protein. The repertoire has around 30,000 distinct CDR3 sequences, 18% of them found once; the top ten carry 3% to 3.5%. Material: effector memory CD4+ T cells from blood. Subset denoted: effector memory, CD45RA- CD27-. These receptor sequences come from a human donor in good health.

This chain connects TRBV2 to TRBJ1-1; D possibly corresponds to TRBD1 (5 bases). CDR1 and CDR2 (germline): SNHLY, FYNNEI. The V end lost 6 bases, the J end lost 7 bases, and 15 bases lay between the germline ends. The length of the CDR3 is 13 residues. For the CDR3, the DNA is TGTGCCAGCAGCCGGGACGGGAATCTTGAAGCTTTCTTT. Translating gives CASSRDGNLEAFF.

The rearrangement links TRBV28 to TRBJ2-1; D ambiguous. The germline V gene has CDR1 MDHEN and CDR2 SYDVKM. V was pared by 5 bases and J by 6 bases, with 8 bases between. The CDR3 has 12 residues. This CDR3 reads CASSISSNEQFF. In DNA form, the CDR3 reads TGTGCCAGCAGTATCTCTTCCAATGAGCAGTTCTTC.

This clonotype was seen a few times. CDR3 in DNA: TGTGCCAGCAGCTCAAGGGGGGCGGGACTTACAGATACGCAGTATTTT. Translating it yields CASSSRGAGLTDTQYF. The rearrangement uses TRBV11-2 and TRBJ2-3, with D possibly called TRBD1 or TRBD2 (6 bases each). Germline V gives CDR1 SGHAT, CDR2 FQNNGV. V dropped 4 bases and J dropped 3 bases, with 17 bases sitting between them. This CDR3 has 16 amino acids. Looking up the rest from reference TRBV11-2 and TRBJ2-3 gives the full variable domain: EAGVAQSPRYKIIEKRQSVAFWCNPISGHATLYWYQQILGQGPKLLIQFQNNGVVDDSQLPKDRFSAERLKGVDSTLKIQPAKLEDSAVYLCASSSRGAGLTDTQYFGPGTRLTVL.

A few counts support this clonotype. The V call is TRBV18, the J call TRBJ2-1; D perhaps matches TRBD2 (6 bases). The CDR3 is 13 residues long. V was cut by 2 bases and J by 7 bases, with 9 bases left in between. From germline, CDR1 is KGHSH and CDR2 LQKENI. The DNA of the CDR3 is TGTGCCAGCTCACCAACCGGGGGTAATGAGCAGTTCTTC. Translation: CASSPTGGNEQFF. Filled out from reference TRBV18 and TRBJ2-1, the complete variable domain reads NAGVMQNPRHLVRRRGQEARLRCSPMKGHSHVYWYRQLPEEGLKFMVYLQKENIIDESGMPKERFSAEFPKEGPSILRIQQVVRGDSAAYFCASSPTGGNEQFFGPGTRLTVL.